The source of this TCR beta chain is a study of T cell repertoires in cytomegalovirus infection. The CDR3 contains 15 residues. J lost 3 bases, V lost 5 bases, and 10 bases had no gene match. Germline CDR1 SQVTM, CDR2 ANQGSEA. TCRdb independently ran MiXCR on the reads; one entry per CDR3 protein. The table lists about 400,000 distinct CDR3 sequences, 18% of them singletons. Input material: PBMCs. This TCR derives from a human donor in good health (CMV status not recorded). Some clones in this sample may be carry-over from other donors' samples. The chain recombines TRBV29-1 with TRBJ1-1; 9 bases line up with TRBD1. For the CDR3, the DNA is TGCAGCGTTACCGGGACAGGGAGGGGGGACACTGAAGCTTTCTTT. Residues: CSVTGTGRGDTEAFF.